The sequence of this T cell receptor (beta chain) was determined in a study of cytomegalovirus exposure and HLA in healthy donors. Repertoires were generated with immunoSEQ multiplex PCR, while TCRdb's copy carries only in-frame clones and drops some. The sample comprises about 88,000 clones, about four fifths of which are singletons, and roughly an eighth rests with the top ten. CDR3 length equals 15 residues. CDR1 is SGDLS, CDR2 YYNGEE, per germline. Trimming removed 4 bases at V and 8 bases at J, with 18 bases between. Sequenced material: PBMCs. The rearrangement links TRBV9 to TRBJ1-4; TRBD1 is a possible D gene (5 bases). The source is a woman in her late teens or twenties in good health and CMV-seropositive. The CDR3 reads CASSLGPSKGEKLFF. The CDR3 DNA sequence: TGTGCCAGCAGCTTGGGGCCCTCGAAGGGGGAAAAACTGTTTTTT.